A selection of T cell receptor beta chains follows, all from one sample in a study of blood T cell repertoires in COVID-19. Assay: immunoSEQ multiplex PCR; the TCRdb copy retains only in-frame clones and omits some. The sample has over 55,000 clones; more than 90% are singletons. What was sequenced was peripheral blood. Receptors were obtained from a man between 60 and 75 years old with acute or convalescent COVID-19. Both conserved end residues are part of each CDR3. Each record gives: V gene, D gene, J gene, clone size, CDR3 protein, CDR3 DNA. A D gene is named only where the DNA matches it firmly. A clone size is listed for some rows: how often the clone was seen (once, few, many), or a class if it is expanded.

v_call: TRBV30; d_call: .; j_call: TRBJ1-1; clone_size: .; cdr3_aa: CAWTPGGPRSTEAFF; cdr3_nt: TGTGCCTGGACCCCGGGGGGCCCGAGGAGTACTGAAGCTTTCTTT
v_call: TRBV19; d_call: .; j_call: TRBJ1-4; clone_size: few; cdr3_aa: CASSMRGAATNEKLFF; cdr3_nt: TGTGCCAGTAGTATGCGGGGGGCAGCAACTAATGAAAAACTGTTTTTT
v_call: TRBV20-1; d_call: TRBD1; j_call: TRBJ2-5; clone_size: .; cdr3_aa: CSASGTGGRETQYF; cdr3_nt: TGCAGTGCTAGTGGGACAGGCGGCCGGGAGACCCAGTACTTC
v_call: TRBV6-2/TRBV6-3; d_call: TRBD2; j_call: TRBJ2-7; clone_size: .; cdr3_aa: CASSLPLAGARSYEQYF; cdr3_nt: TGTGCCAGCAGTCTTCCACTAGCGGGAGCGCGATCATACGAGCAGTACTTC
v_call: TRBV5-1; d_call: .; j_call: TRBJ1-1; clone_size: once; cdr3_aa: CASSSDRRVTEAFF; cdr3_nt: TGCGCCAGCAGCTCGGACAGACGAGTTACTGAAGCTTTCTTT
v_call: TRBV4-2; d_call: TRBD1; j_call: TRBJ2-1; clone_size: .; cdr3_aa: CASSARDSSYNEQFF; cdr3_nt: TGTGCCAGCAGCGCCCGGGACAGTTCCTACAATGAGCAGTTCTTC
v_call: TRBV4-1; d_call: TRBD1; j_call: TRBJ1-1; clone_size: .; cdr3_aa: CASSRPTGRLTEAFF; cdr3_nt: TGCGCCAGCAGCCGTCCGACAGGGAGGTTAACTGAAGCTTTCTTT
v_call: TRBV28; d_call: .; j_call: TRBJ1-2; clone_size: .; cdr3_aa: CASSLPGNLLYGYTF; cdr3_nt: TGTGCCAGCAGCCTTCCGGGGAACCTCTTGTATGGCTACACCTTC
v_call: TRBV30; d_call: TRBD1; j_call: TRBJ2-5; clone_size: .; cdr3_aa: CAWRRQGFQETQYF; cdr3_nt: TGTGCCTGGAGACGACAGGGATTCCAAGAGACCCAGTACTTC
v_call: TRBV6-5; d_call: TRBD1; j_call: TRBJ1-1; clone_size: .; cdr3_aa: CASFSRDRGFTEAFF; cdr3_nt: TGTGCCAGCTTTAGCCGGGACAGGGGTTTCACTGAAGCTTTCTTT
v_call: TRBV27; d_call: TRBD1; j_call: TRBJ2-1; clone_size: .; cdr3_aa: CASSSRGLEQFF; cdr3_nt: TGTGCCAGCAGTTCTAGGGGGCTTGAGCAGTTCTTC
v_call: TRBV28; d_call: .; j_call: TRBJ1-1; clone_size: .; cdr3_aa: CASSLWGGNTEAFF; cdr3_nt: TGTGCCAGCAGTTTATGGGGAGGGAACACTGAAGCTTTCTTT
v_call: TRBV28; d_call: .; j_call: TRBJ2-7; clone_size: .; cdr3_aa: CASSLYGFTSYEQYF; cdr3_nt: TGTGCCAGCAGTTTATATGGCTTCACGTCCTACGAGCAGTACTTC
v_call: TRBV19; d_call: .; j_call: TRBJ1-6; clone_size: .; cdr3_aa: CASSARGLRNSPLHF; cdr3_nt: TGTGCCAGTAGTGCGCGGGGGCTCAGGAATTCACCCCTCCACTTT
v_call: TRBV28; d_call: TRBD1; j_call: TRBJ2-2; clone_size: .; cdr3_aa: CASSPLGTGEWSGELFF; cdr3_nt: TGTGCCAGCAGCCCACTCGGGACAGGGGAATGGAGCGGGGAGCTGTTTTTT
v_call: TRBV6-5; d_call: .; j_call: TRBJ1-5; clone_size: .; cdr3_aa: CASSYSPGNQPQHF; cdr3_nt: TGTGCCAGCAGTTACTCGCCGGGGAATCAGCCCCAGCATTTT
v_call: TRBV6-4; d_call: TRBD1; j_call: TRBJ2-7; clone_size: .; cdr3_aa: CASNEDRAWNYEQYF; cdr3_nt: TGTGCCAGCAACGAGGACAGGGCATGGAACTACGAGCAGTACTTC
v_call: TRBV5-1; d_call: .; j_call: TRBJ2-7; clone_size: .; cdr3_aa: CASSQADTPSYEQYF; cdr3_nt: TGCGCCAGCAGCCAGGCGGACACTCCCTCCTACGAGCAGTACTTC
v_call: TRBV7-2; d_call: .; j_call: TRBJ1-3; clone_size: .; cdr3_aa: CASSAIGTSSGNTIYF; cdr3_nt: TGTGCCAGCAGCGCCATTGGCACCAGCTCTGGAAACACCATATATTTT
v_call: TRBV7-8; d_call: .; j_call: TRBJ1-1; clone_size: .; cdr3_aa: CASSPRQPEGSEAFF; cdr3_nt: TGTGCCAGCAGCCCACGACAGCCGGAGGGTTCTGAAGCTTTCTTT
v_call: TRBV7-6; d_call: TRBD1; j_call: TRBJ1-6; clone_size: .; cdr3_aa: CASSLNTGQGDRSPLHF; cdr3_nt: TGTGCCAGCAGCTTAAATACGGGACAGGGGGACAGGTCACCCCTCCACTTT
v_call: TRBV12-5; d_call: .; j_call: TRBJ2-3; clone_size: .; cdr3_aa: CASGGPEDRGTSGPRTDTQYF; cdr3_nt: TGTGCTAGTGGTGGGCCGGAGGACAGGGGGACTAGCGGACCTCGCACAGATACGCAGTATTTT
v_call: TRBV19; d_call: .; j_call: TRBJ2-2; clone_size: .; cdr3_aa: CASSQGTNTGELFF; cdr3_nt: TGTGCCAGCAGCCAGGGGACGAACACCGGGGAGCTGTTTTTT
v_call: TRBV5-1; d_call: .; j_call: TRBJ2-1; clone_size: .; cdr3_aa: CASSLFPGNYNEQFF; cdr3_nt: TGCGCCAGCAGCTTGTTTCCGGGGAATTACAATGAGCAGTTCTTC
v_call: TRBV3-1/TRBV3-2; d_call: .; j_call: TRBJ1-1; clone_size: few; cdr3_aa: CASSRTDGGTEAFF; cdr3_nt: TGTGCCAGCAGCCGGACGGACGGGGGCACTGAAGCTTTCTTT
v_call: TRBV28; d_call: TRBD2; j_call: TRBJ2-5; clone_size: .; cdr3_aa: CASSSGGGLETQYF; cdr3_nt: TGTGCCAGCAGTTCCGGGGGGGGGTTGGAGACCCAGTACTTC
v_call: TRBV19; d_call: TRBD1; j_call: TRBJ1-2; clone_size: .; cdr3_aa: CASSPQGTYGYTF; cdr3_nt: TGTGCCAGTAGTCCACAGGGGACCTATGGCTACACCTTC
v_call: TRBV28; d_call: TRBD1; j_call: TRBJ1-4; clone_size: .; cdr3_aa: CASSSDRGLLGEKLFF; cdr3_nt: TGTGCCAGCAGCTCCGACAGGGGGCTTCTTGGTGAAAAACTGTTTTTT
v_call: TRBV6-5; d_call: TRBD1; j_call: TRBJ1-1; clone_size: .; cdr3_aa: CASSYISTGVPTEAFF; cdr3_nt: TGTGCCAGCAGTTACATATCCACAGGGGTGCCCACTGAAGCTTTCTTT
v_call: TRBV28; d_call: TRBD1; j_call: TRBJ1-4; clone_size: .; cdr3_aa: CASRQGQDEKLFF; cdr3_nt: TGTGCCAGCAGACAGGGGCAGGATGAAAAACTGTTTTTT
v_call: TRBV5-1; d_call: TRBD2; j_call: TRBJ2-2; clone_size: .; cdr3_aa: CASSSLLAVTTGELFF; cdr3_nt: TGCGCCAGCAGCTCTCTACTAGCGGTAACGACCGGGGAGCTGTTTTTT
v_call: TRBV4-1; d_call: .; j_call: TRBJ2-4; clone_size: once; cdr3_aa: CASSQATGPLAKNIQYF; cdr3_nt: TGCGCCAGCAGCCAGGCCACAGGGCCTCTAGCCAAAAACATTCAGTACTTC
v_call: TRBV4-1; d_call: .; j_call: TRBJ2-1; clone_size: .; cdr3_aa: CASSQELAEYNEQFF; cdr3_nt: TGCGCCAGCAGCCAAGAACTAGCCGAATACAATGAGCAGTTCTTC
v_call: TRBV2; d_call: .; j_call: TRBJ2-1; clone_size: .; cdr3_aa: CAIPLRDFQRSYNEQFF; cdr3_nt: TGTGCCATCCCTCTTCGGGACTTCCAACGCTCCTACAATGAGCAGTTCTTC
v_call: TRBV7-8; d_call: .; j_call: TRBJ1-2; clone_size: few; cdr3_aa: CASSLGRVYGYTF; cdr3_nt: TGTGCCAGCAGCTTAGGCAGGGTGTATGGCTACACCTTC
v_call: TRBV28; d_call: TRBD2; j_call: TRBJ2-7; clone_size: .; cdr3_aa: CASSSGGYEQYF; cdr3_nt: TGTGCCAGCAGTTCGGGGGGTTACGAGCAGTACTTC
v_call: TRBV19; d_call: TRBD1; j_call: TRBJ1-5; clone_size: .; cdr3_aa: CASSIGTGNQPQHF; cdr3_nt: TGTGCCAGTAGTATCGGGACAGGCAATCAGCCCCAGCATTTT
v_call: TRBV30; d_call: .; j_call: TRBJ2-1; clone_size: .; cdr3_aa: CAWSPTGHEQFF; cdr3_nt: TGTGCCTGGAGTCCGACAGGTCATGAGCAGTTCTTC
v_call: TRBV18; d_call: TRBD2; j_call: TRBJ2-1; clone_size: .; cdr3_aa: CASSPVGTSGEQFF; cdr3_nt: TGTGCCAGCTCACCAGTTGGGACTAGCGGTGAGCAGTTCTTC
v_call: TRBV27; d_call: .; j_call: TRBJ1-2; clone_size: .; cdr3_aa: CASSLVRGATYGYTF; cdr3_nt: TGTGCCAGCAGTTTGGTAAGGGGCGCGACCTATGGCTACACCTTC
v_call: TRBV5-6; d_call: .; j_call: TRBJ2-3; clone_size: .; cdr3_aa: CASSLAGGQGADTQYF; cdr3_nt: TGTGCCAGCAGCTTGGCCGGTGGGCAGGGCGCAGATACGCAGTATTTT